One T cell receptor beta chain is described in this entry. This entry is derived from a study of patients and donors after allogeneic stem cell transplantation. Using its own MiXCR run on the RT-PCR reads, TCRdb lists one record per CDR3 protein. The data contain some 90,000 distinct CDR3 sequences, around 46% of them seen just once; the ten biggest clones take up 60% to 75%. The CDR3 spans 13 residues. V was clipped by 5 bases and J by 5 bases; unmatched bases: 6. The germline gives CDR1 MDHEN, CDR2 SYDVKM. The clonotype was recovered from a human donor who was either an allogeneic HSCT recipient or a stem cell or donor lymphocyte infusion donor (not recorded which). It is not recorded whose cells these are; they may come from a transplant donor. Material for sequencing was blood, either unsorted or a sorted T cell fraction (not recorded which). This rearrangement joins TRBV28 to TRBJ2-7; TRBD1 aligns across 7 bases. The CDR3 DNA reads as TGTGCCAGCAGTCGCACAGGGGTTCACGAGCAGTACTTC. Encoded protein: CASSRTGVHEQYF.